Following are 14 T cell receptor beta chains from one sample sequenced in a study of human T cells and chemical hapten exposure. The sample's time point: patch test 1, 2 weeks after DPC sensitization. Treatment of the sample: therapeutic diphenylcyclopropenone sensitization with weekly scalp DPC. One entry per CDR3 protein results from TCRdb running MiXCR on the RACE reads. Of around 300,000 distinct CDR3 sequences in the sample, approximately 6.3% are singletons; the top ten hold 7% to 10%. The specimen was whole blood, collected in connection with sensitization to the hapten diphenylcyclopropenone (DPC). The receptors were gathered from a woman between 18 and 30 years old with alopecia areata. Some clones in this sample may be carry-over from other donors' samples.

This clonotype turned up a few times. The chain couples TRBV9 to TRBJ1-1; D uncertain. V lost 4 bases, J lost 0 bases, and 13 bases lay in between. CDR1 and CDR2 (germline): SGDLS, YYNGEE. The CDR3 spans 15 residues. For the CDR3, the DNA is TGTGCCAGCAGCCCGAGTGGAGGGCTGAACACTGAAGCTTTCTTT. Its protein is CASSPSGGLNTEAFF.

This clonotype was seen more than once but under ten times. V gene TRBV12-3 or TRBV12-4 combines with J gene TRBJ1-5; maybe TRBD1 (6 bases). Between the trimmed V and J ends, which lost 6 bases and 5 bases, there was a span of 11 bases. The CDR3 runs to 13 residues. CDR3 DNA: TGTGCCAGCAGCCGACAGGAGGATCAGCCCCAGCATTTT. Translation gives CASSRQEDQPQHF.

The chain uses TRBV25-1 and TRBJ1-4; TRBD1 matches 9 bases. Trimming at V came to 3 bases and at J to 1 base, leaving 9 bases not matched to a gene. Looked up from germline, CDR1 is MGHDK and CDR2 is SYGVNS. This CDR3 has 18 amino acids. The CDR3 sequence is CASSDPTTGGVTNEKLFF. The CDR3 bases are TGTGCCAGCAGTGACCCCACGACAGGGGGAGTAACTAATGAAAAACTGTTTTTT.

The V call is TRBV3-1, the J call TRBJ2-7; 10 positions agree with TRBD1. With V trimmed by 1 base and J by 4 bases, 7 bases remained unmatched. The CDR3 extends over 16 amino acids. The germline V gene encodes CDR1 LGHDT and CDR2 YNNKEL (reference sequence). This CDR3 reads CASSQGLQGQGYEQYF. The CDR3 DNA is TGTGCCAGCAGCCAAGGGTTACAGGGACAGGGGTACGAGCAGTACTTC.

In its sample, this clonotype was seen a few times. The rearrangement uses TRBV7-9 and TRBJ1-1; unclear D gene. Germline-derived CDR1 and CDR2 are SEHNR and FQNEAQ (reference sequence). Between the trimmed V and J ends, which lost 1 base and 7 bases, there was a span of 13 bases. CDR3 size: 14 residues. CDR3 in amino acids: CASSLVTGEDEAFF. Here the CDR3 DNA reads TGTGCCAGCAGCTTAGTGACTGGGGAGGATGAAGCTTTCTTT.

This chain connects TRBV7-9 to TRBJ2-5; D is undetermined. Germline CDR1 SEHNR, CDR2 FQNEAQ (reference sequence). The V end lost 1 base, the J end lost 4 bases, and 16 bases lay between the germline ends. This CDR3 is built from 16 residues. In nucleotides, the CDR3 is TGTGCCAGCAGCTTAGGAAAGGATTACCCGACAGAGACCCAGTACTTC. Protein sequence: CASSLGKDYPTETQYF.

In nucleotides, the CDR3 is TGTGCCAGCAACGACGCCGGGACAGGGGGGCCCGGGGCCAACGTCCTGACTTTC. This gives the protein CASNDAGTGGPGANVLTF. The J gene is TRBJ2-6, the V gene TRBV6-2 or TRBV6-3; 11 bases match TRBD1. Looked up from germline, CDR1 is MNHEY and CDR2 is SVGEGT. This CDR3 has 18 amino acids. The V gene end was trimmed by 7 bases and the J gene end by 4 bases; junction bases not matched to a gene: 12.

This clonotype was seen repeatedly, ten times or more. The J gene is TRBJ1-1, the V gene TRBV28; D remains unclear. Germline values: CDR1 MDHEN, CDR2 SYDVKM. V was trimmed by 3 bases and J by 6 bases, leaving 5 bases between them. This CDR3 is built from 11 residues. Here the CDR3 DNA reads TGTGCCAGCAGTTTTAGGGCTGAAGCTTTCTTT. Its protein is CASSFRAEAFF.

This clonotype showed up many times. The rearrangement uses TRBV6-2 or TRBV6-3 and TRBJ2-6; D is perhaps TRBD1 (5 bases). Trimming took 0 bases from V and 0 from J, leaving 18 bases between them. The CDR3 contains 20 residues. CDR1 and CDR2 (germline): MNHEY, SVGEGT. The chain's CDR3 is CASSYSPWTTSYSGANVLTF. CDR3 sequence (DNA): TGTGCCAGCAGTTACTCGCCCTGGACAACTTCCTACTCTGGGGCCAACGTCCTGACTTTC.

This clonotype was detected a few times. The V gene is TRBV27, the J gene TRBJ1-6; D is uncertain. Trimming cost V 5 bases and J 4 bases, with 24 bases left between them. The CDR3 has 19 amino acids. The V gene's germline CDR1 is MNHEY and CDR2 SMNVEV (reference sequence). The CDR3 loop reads CASSQAGRRGLLYNSPLHF. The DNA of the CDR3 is TGTGCCAGCAGTCAAGCCGGTCGCCGCGGCCTTCTTTATAATTCACCCCTCCACTTT.

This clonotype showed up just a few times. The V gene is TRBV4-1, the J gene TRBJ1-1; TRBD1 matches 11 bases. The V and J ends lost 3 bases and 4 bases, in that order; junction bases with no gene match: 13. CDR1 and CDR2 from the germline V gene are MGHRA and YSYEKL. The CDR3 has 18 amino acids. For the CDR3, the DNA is TGCGCCAGCAGCCACCGCGGACAGGGGGCGATCTGGGGCACTGAAGCTTTCTTT. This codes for CASSHRGQGAIWGTEAFF.

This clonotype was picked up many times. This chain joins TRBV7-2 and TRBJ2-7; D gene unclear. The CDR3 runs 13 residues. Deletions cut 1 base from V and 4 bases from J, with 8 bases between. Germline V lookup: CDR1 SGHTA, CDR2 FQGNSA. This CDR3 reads CASSLDWRYEQYF. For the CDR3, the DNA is TGTGCCAGCAGCTTAGACTGGAGATACGAGCAGTACTTC. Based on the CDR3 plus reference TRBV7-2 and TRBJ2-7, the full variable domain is GAGVSQSPSNKVTEKGKDVELRCDPISGHTALYWYRQSLGQGLEFLIYFQGNSAPDKSGLPSDRFSAERTGGSVSTLTIQRTQQEDSAVYLCASSLDWRYEQYFGPGTRLTVT.

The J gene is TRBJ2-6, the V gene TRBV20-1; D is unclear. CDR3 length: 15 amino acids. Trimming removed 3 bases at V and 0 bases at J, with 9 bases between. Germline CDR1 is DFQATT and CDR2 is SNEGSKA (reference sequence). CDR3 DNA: TGCAGTGCTAGGCCGAGTGGCTCTGGGGCCAACGTCCTGACTTTC. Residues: CSARPSGSGANVLTF.

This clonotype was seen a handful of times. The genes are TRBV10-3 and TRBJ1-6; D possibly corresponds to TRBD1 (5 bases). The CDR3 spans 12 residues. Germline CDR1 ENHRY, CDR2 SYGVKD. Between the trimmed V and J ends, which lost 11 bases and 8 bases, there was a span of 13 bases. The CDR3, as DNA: TGTGCCTCAGGGAAAGTGGATTCACCCCTCCACTTT. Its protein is CASGKVDSPLHF.